The next 23 T cell receptor beta chains were all read from a single sample in a study of lymphopenia after photon versus proton radiotherapy. TCRdb's copy holds only in-frame clones and misses some; the assay was immunoSEQ multiplex PCR. The sample shows 65,000 to 75,000 clones, over 80% of them seen only once. Sequencing was performed on peripheral blood, taken from a patient treated with proton-based radiotherapy. These receptors originate from an elderly man with esophageal cancer.

The chain is built from TRBV6-1 and TRBJ1-2; no clear D. The V and J ends lost 2 bases and 5 bases respectively, with 15 bases between them. The germline V gene encodes CDR1 MNHNS and CDR2 SASEGT. This CDR3 has 15 residues. CDR3 protein: CASSELEALFYGYTF. The DNA for the CDR3 is TGTGCCAGCAGTGAATTGGAGGCTCTTTTTTATGGCTACACCTTC.

The chain employs TRBV7-2 and TRBJ2-1; a possible D gene is TRBD2 (5 bases). V was cut by 4 bases and J by 4 bases, with 14 bases left in between. The germline V gene encodes CDR1 SGHTA and CDR2 FQGNSA. The CDR3 sequence is 15 residues long. The CDR3 sequence: CASSYGRERYNEQFF. Written as DNA, the CDR3 is TGTGCCAGCAGCTACGGGCGAGAGCGGTACAATGAGCAGTTCTTC.

The chain combines TRBV29-1 with TRBJ2-3; 10 nucleotides line up with TRBD1. Unmatched junction bases numbered 13, after V lost 2 bases and J lost 5 bases. The CDR3 consists of 17 residues. Germline values: CDR1 SQVTM, CDR2 ANQGSEA. In DNA, the CDR3 is TGCAGCGTTGAAAAAACCTGGACAGGGGGTGATCGAGATACGCAGTATTTT. Protein sequence: CSVEKTWTGGDRDTQYF.

The chain combines TRBV27 with TRBJ1-5; tentative D call: TRBD1 (6 bases). V gave up 6 bases and J gave up 6 bases, with 12 bases separating them. Germline CDR1 and CDR2: MNHEY and SMNVEV (reference sequence). The CDR3 contains 13 residues. The CDR3 reads CASSLRGSQPQHF. CDR3 DNA: TGTGCCAGCAGCCTCAGGGGTTCTCAGCCCCAGCATTTT.

The chain employs TRBV6-5 and TRBJ2-7; D tentatively reads TRBD1 or TRBD2 (7 bases each). The CDR3 spans 13 residues. Germline V gives CDR1 MNHEY, CDR2 SVGAGI. Trimming took off 4 bases at V and 6 bases at J, with 13 bases between the two ends. CDR3 residues: CASSWAGGGEQYF. Here the CDR3 DNA reads TGTGCCAGCAGTTGGGCAGGGGGGGGCGAGCAGTACTTC.

This chain joins TRBV6-1 and TRBJ2-5; D is uncertain. Trimming cost V 6 bases and J 2 bases, with 10 bases left between them. CDR3 length: 13 residues. Germline V CDR1 and CDR2: MNHNS, SASEGT. This chain's CDR3 is CASSLDPQETQYF. CDR3 DNA sequence: TGTGCCAGCAGCCTGGATCCTCAAGAGACCCAGTACTTC.

The J gene is TRBJ1-1, the V gene TRBV27; possibly TRBD1 for D (6 bases). CDR3 length: 18 residues. In germline, CDR1 is MNHEY, CDR2 SMNVEV (reference sequence). V lost 3 bases to trimming and J lost 0 bases, with 20 bases between them. CDR3 sequence (DNA): TGTGCCAGCAGTTTCTCCTCCCTCTGGACAGTAATGAACACTGAAGCTTTCTTT. This sequence encodes CASSFSSLWTVMNTEAFF.

The CDR3 reads CASSPVNRGQHEQYF. The CDR3 DNA follows: TGCGCCAGCAGCCCTGTCAACAGGGGGCAGCACGAGCAGTACTTC. V and J are TRBV4-1 and TRBJ2-7, with TRBD1 identical over 9 bases. CDR1 MGHRA and CDR2 YSYEKL come from the germline V gene. CDR3 length equals 15 residues. V was clipped by 4 bases and J by 5 bases; unmatched bases: 9.

The sample holds a few counts of this clone. The V and J genes are TRBV30 and TRBJ1-2, with D perhaps TRBD1 (6 bases). CDR3 length equals 15 residues. The germline V gene has CDR1 GTSNPN and CDR2 SVGIG (reference sequence). The ends were cut back, 0 bases at V and 3 bases at J, with 14 bases in the middle. CDR3: CAWSVGGARDYGYTF. CDR3 bases: TGTGCCTGGAGTGTAGGGGGGGCTAGGGACTATGGCTACACCTTC.

This sequence joins TRBV14 and TRBJ2-1; 8 bases align to TRBD2. Trimming cost V 0 bases and J 0 bases; bases outside gene matches: 10. Germline V CDR1 and CDR2: SGHDN, FVKESK. This CDR3 spans 19 amino acids. Written as DNA, the CDR3 is TGTGCCAGCAGCCAAGAGTCTGGACTAGCTGATAACTCCTACAATGAGCAGTTCTTC. Its translation is CASSQESGLADNSYNEQFF.

The chain combines TRBV27 with TRBJ1-2; 8 nucleotides match TRBD1. V lost 1 base to trimming and J lost 8 bases; unmatched junction nucleotides: 12. The CDR3 loop spans 16 amino acids. Germline assignment: CDR1 MNHEY and CDR2 SMNVEV (reference sequence). CDR3 sequence reads: CASSLLSGQGARGYTF. In DNA form, the CDR3 reads TGTGCCAGCAGTTTATTATCAGGCCAGGGGGCTAGAGGCTACACCTTC.

The V gene is TRBV6-6, the J gene TRBJ2-7; the D gene is possibly TRBD2 (6 bases). Germline V CDR1 and CDR2: MNHNY, SVGAGI (reference sequence). CDR3 length equals 13 residues. Trimming took off 7 bases at V and 0 bases at J, with 10 bases between the two ends. Here the CDR3 reads CASTSGVSYEQYF. The CDR3 coding sequence is TGTGCCAGCACTTCGGGAGTCTCCTACGAGCAGTACTTC.

V is TRBV5-1 and J is TRBJ2-2; TRBD2 might be the D (5 bases). The CDR3 extends over 16 amino acids. The germline V gene has CDR1 SGHRS and CDR2 YFSETQ. The V end was cut by 0 bases, the J end by 7 bases, with 16 bases between. In DNA, the CDR3 is TGCGCCAGCAGCTTGGCCTCTAGGCAGGCGGGCGGGGAGCTGTTTTTT. Protein product: CASSLASRQAGGELFF.

The rearrangement links TRBV5-6 to TRBJ1-4; D gene uncertain. CDR1 and CDR2 (germline): SGHDT, YYEEEE. The CDR3 totals 14 residues. Deletions cut 0 bases from V and 5 bases from J, with 8 bases between. Written as DNA, the CDR3 is TGTGCCAGCAGCTTGGACACAAGGAATGAAAAACTGTTTTTT. This translates into CASSLDTRNEKLFF. The variable domain in full, completed from reference TRBV5-6 and TRBJ1-4, reads DAGVTQSPTHLIKTRGQQVTLRCSPKSGHDTVSWYQQALGQGPQFIFQYYEEEERQRGNFPDRFSGHQFPNYSSELNVNALLLGDSALYLCASSLDTRNEKLFFGSGTQLSVL.

The CDR3, as DNA: TGTGCCAGCAGCTTACATGCCAGCGGCGCCTATTTT. This gives the protein CASSLHASGAYF. This sequence joins TRBV7-9 and TRBJ2-3, with D maybe TRBD2 (5 bases). V was trimmed by 2 bases and J by 15 bases, leaving 15 bases between them. CDR1 and CDR2 (germline): SEHNR, FQNEAQ (reference sequence). The CDR3 consists of 12 residues.

The J gene is TRBJ2-1, the V gene TRBV5-1; D is uncertain. This CDR3 is built from 13 residues. Germline V lookup: CDR1 SGHRS, CDR2 YFSETQ. Trimming cost V 5 bases and J 4 bases, with 10 bases left between them. The CDR3 region has the DNA TGCGCCAGCAGTCTCGACAAATACAATGAGCAGTTCTTC. This translates into CASSLDKYNEQFF.

The V call is TRBV4-3, the J call TRBJ2-3; 8 nucleotides match TRBD2. The CDR3 extends over 15 amino acids. V shed 4 bases and J 5 bases; nucleotides not matched to a gene: 8. The V gene's germline CDR1 is LGHNA and CDR2 YSLEER. CDR3: CASSPGGALEDTQYF. In DNA, the CDR3 is TGCGCCAGCAGCCCCGGGGGGGCCTTGGAAGATACGCAGTATTTT.

The J gene is TRBJ1-5, the V gene TRBV10-1; a weak D match, TRBD1 (5 bases). This CDR3 contains 15 residues. CDR1 is WNHNN and CDR2 is SYGVQD in the germline V gene (reference sequence). With 6 bases removed from V and 2 bases from J, the gap between germline ends came to 14 bases. The CDR3 coding sequence is TGCGCCAGCAGGCCCGGGGGAGGCGGCAATCAGCCCCAGCATTTT. It translates to CASRPGGGGNQPQHF.

The J gene is TRBJ1-5, the V gene TRBV6-1; tentatively, D is TRBD1 (5 bases). Germline V gene sequence: CDR1 MNHNS, CDR2 SASEGT. The CDR3 covers 13 residues. Trimming took off 10 bases at V and 3 bases at J, with 13 bases between the two ends. CDR3 loop: CATRDSANQPQHF. CDR3 nucleotides: TGTGCCACCCGCGACAGCGCCAATCAGCCCCAGCATTTT.

V and J are TRBV6-1 and TRBJ2-2; maybe TRBD1 (7 bases). There are 16 residues in the CDR3. Trimming cost V 4 bases and J 3 bases, with 15 bases left between them. Germline V gene data show CDR1 as MNHNS and CDR2 as SASEGT. CDR3 residues: CASSGGADRHTGELFF. As DNA, the CDR3 is TGTGCCAGCAGTGGGGGGGCGGACAGGCACACCGGGGAGCTGTTTTTT.

This chain links TRBV13 with TRBJ2-7; D call uncertain. Trimming shortened V by 0 bases and J by 3 bases, and 9 bases separated the two germline ends. Germline-derived CDR1 and CDR2 are PRHDT and FYEKMQ (reference sequence). The CDR3 runs 14 residues. The CDR3 DNA follows: TGTGCCAGCAGCTTAGGTGACCAGATCTACGAGCAGTACTTC. It yields the protein CASSLGDQIYEQYF.

This chain joins TRBV14 and TRBJ2-5; D is unclear. The CDR3 has 17 residues. With 4 bases removed from V and 2 bases from J, the gap between germline ends came to 20 bases. Germline V gives CDR1 SGHDN, CDR2 FVKESK. The CDR3 region is CASSRMSSWTIQETQYF. CDR3 DNA sequence: TGTGCCAGCAGCCGGATGTCCTCGTGGACGATACAAGAGACCCAGTACTTC.

This clone was seen just once. The V and J genes are TRBV6-1 and TRBJ1-2, with D tentatively TRBD1 (6 bases). The CDR3 consists of 12 residues. The V and J ends lost 3 bases and 5 bases respectively, with 7 bases between them. Germline V gives CDR1 MNHNS, CDR2 SASEGT. The CDR3 DNA reads as TGTGCCAGCAGTGAGACAGGTTATGGCTACACCTTC. Its protein is CASSETGYGYTF.